Reported below is one T cell receptor beta chain. It has no known antigen specificity. This may stem from a read error, because a much larger clone lies one nucleotide away. Within the sample, other DNA sequences also encode this same CDR3. This specimen belongs to a study of control samples from healthy donors and cancer patients (dated by TCRdb to about 2020). Spanning cysteine to valine, the CDR3 consists of 14 amino acids. Only CDR3 DNA is held: 42 bases, read in frame from base 1. Sequences SGHAT (CDR1) and FQNNGV (CDR2) are obtained from the germline V gene. The library was produced with the immunoSEQ multiplex PCR assay. Held by TCRdb, this immuneACCESS table contains in-frame sequences only and omits some clones. Under half of the omission traces to an unresolved V gene where checked; the cause of the rest is unknown. The sample yields 110,000 or so clones; approximately 80% were counted once. 6% to 8% of the sample goes to the ten largest clones.

Here the chain combines TRBV11-2 and TRBJ2-7; 8 central bases correspond to TRBD2. Sequencing was carried out using blood. The receptor comes from a man younger than 35 in good health. The sequenced DNA: TGTGGCACGGGAGGGGCAGGGGCTCAGGGGGAGCAGTACGTC. Its translation is CGTGGAGAQGEQYV.